This T cell receptor beta chain was identified in a study of shared clonotypes between healthy human individuals. The protocol was immunoSEQ multiplex PCR, while the TCRdb copy is restricted to in-frame clones and leaves out a portion. The profile covers hundreds of thousands of clones, with around 67% appearing a single time and 10% taken by the ten largest. The CDR3 covers 15 residues. Trimming left V 2 bases short and J 0 bases short, with 9 bases between. The germline gives CDR1 SGHNT, CDR2 YYREEE (reference sequence). A CD45RA-negative memory subset and a CD45RA+ naive subset were separated from the CD4+ cells.

The sample consisted of memory CD4+ T cells sorted from blood. Subset denoted: CD45RA-negative fraction. The chain links TRBV5-4 to TRBJ1-5; no reliable D call. This TCR was recovered from a young man in good health. CDR3 in DNA: TGTGCCAGCAGCTTCGTGGGAGATAGCAATCAGCCCCAGCATTTT. Its translation: CASSFVGDSNQPQHF.